The present TCR beta chain was sequenced within a study of blood T cells in healthy people across ages. Primed by a sample-barcoded 5' primer and a J-beta primer mix, a second PCR proceeded for about 6 to 11 cycles. TCRdb independently ran MiXCR on the 5' RACE reads; one entry per CDR3 protein. This repertoire shows roughly 1.4 million distinct CDR3 sequences, approximately 59% found once; its top ten account for 6.5% to 8.5%. The V end was cut by 0 bases, the J end by 4 bases, with 18 bases between. The CDR3 is made up of 16 amino acids. Per the germline V gene, CDR1 is DFQATT and CDR2 is SNEGSKA (reference sequence).

This clonotype originated in a man aged 18 to 29 in good health. The V gene is TRBV20-1, the J gene TRBJ1-2; D is unclear. The specimen sequenced was blood. The CDR3 bases are TGCAGTGCTAGAGATCTTGGGGAGGGTTTAACCTATGGCTACACCTTC. Its translation: CSARDLGEGLTYGYTF.